These T cell receptor beta chains were read from a single sample in a study of beta chain features in type 1 diabetes. Profiled with immunoSEQ multiplex PCR; TCRdb holds only in-frame clones, not every one. The sample holds about 160,000 clones, 8.1% seen once. Sequences were obtained from central memory CD4+ T cells from blood. These receptors originate from a man younger than 35 in good health. Each CDR3 is given without its conserved first and last residue. Not every row has a clone size; where given, it reads once, few, many or a size class.

j_call,v_call,clone_size,cdr3_aa
TRBJ2-7,TRBV30,few,AWSPDSGGPSRQY
TRBJ2-1,TRBV30,many,AWSGASSYNEQF
TRBJ1-6,TRBV4-3,.,ASSQETGGGNSPLH
TRBJ1-5,TRBV11-3,.,ASSLETGFQPQH
TRBJ2-2,TRBV9,few,ASSVVLAGGTGELF
TRBJ2-1,TRBV4-3,few,ASSHGTRNNEQF
TRBJ1-1,TRBV13,many,ASSLGDRENTEAF
TRBJ2-2,TRBV6-4,.,ASRRTGGHGELF
TRBJ2-5,TRBV7-3,few,ASSLSREQETQY
TRBJ2-7,TRBV27,once,ASSFPGGGEQY
TRBJ2-7,TRBV7-9,.,ASSFERRDYEQY
TRBJ2-3,TRBV29-1,many,SVLKRDAQY
TRBJ1-5,TRBV4-1,.,ASSRAPWERGRDSNQPQH
TRBJ2-5,TRBV7-6,few,ASRSSGGTYQETQY
TRBJ2-3,TRBV28,.,ASSSPGSTDTQY
TRBJ2-7,TRBV28,few,ASYRFNDYEQY
TRBJ1-1,TRBV10-3,.,AISVTSDTEAF
TRBJ1-1,TRBV28,.,ASRRGGSTEAF
TRBJ1-5,TRBV6-5,.,ASNTADSNQPQH
TRBJ2-5,TRBV7-2,.,ASNPRGGQETQY
TRBJ2-5,TRBV11-2,few,ASSLGLAGAQETQY
TRBJ2-2,TRBV5-1,few,ASSLGPRGLSNTGELF
TRBJ2-1,TRBV4-1,.,ASSQAGPLAGGHNEQF
TRBJ2-3,TRBV13,many,ASSSWTGERDTQY
TRBJ1-2,TRBV7-9,.,ASSLQNYGYT
TRBJ1-2,TRBV7-2,few,ASSAIGGQGTYGYT
TRBJ2-5,TRBV27,few,ASSLLSGETQY
TRBJ1-2,TRBV28,.,ASVSGRQGYT
TRBJ2-4,TRBV4-2,few,ASSQDGLAGVAKNIQY
TRBJ2-2,TRBV19,.,ASSVQGGTGELF